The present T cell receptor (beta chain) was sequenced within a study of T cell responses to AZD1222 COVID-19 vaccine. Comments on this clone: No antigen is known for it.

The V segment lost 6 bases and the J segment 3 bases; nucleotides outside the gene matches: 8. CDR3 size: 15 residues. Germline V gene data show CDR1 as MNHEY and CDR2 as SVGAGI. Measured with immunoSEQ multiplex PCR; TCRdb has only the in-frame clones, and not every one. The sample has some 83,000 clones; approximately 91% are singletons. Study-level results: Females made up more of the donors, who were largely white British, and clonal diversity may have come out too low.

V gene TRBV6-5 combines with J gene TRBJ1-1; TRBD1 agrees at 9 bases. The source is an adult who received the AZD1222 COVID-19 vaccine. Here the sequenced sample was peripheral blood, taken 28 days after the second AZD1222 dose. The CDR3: CASRINRGRDTEAFF. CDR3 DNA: TGTGCCAGCAGGATAAACAGGGGGCGGGACACTGAAGCTTTCTTT.